A single sample is the source of the 22 T cell receptor beta chains below, sequenced in a study of blood T cell repertoires in COVID-19. The data were produced by immunoSEQ multiplex PCR, yet TCRdb's version contains in-frame clones alone and is incomplete. The sample consists of around 60,000 clones, more than 80% of them appearing once. The sample comprised peripheral blood. Receptors were obtained from an elderly woman with active COVID-19.

The chain recombines TRBV28 with TRBJ2-7; TRBD1 might be the D (6 bases). Germline V CDR1 and CDR2: MDHEN, SYDVKM. With 6 bases removed from V and 3 bases from J, the gap between germline ends came to 12 bases. This CDR3 contains 13 residues. CDR3 sequence: CASSAGGIYEQYV. For the CDR3, the DNA is TGTGCCAGCAGCGCTGGGGGCATCTACGAGCAGTACGTC.

The chain has TRBV9 and TRBJ2-2; D is undetermined. Germline V gene sequence: CDR1 SGDLS, CDR2 YYNGEE. CDR3 length equals 15 residues. The V end lost 4 bases, the J end lost 8 bases, and 18 bases lay between the germline ends. CDR3 bases: TGTGCCAGCAGCCCTCACGAGGCATTTCTTGGGGAGCTGTTTTTT. This translates into CASSPHEAFLGELFF.

The rearrangement links TRBV7-9 to TRBJ1-4; the D is unclear. The germline V gene has CDR1 SEHNR and CDR2 FQNEAQ (reference sequence). Trimming took off 4 bases at V and 6 bases at J, with 12 bases between the two ends. The CDR3 covers 14 residues. CDR3 coding DNA: TGTGCCAGCAGCTCCGGGATGCGAGATGAAAAACTGTTTTTT. Protein: CASSSGMRDEKLFF.

The rearrangement joins TRBV5-1 to TRBJ1-2; no definite D call. This CDR3 is built from 14 residues. Germline V gene lookup returns CDR1 SGHRS and CDR2 YFSETQ. V was trimmed by 0 bases and J by 8 bases, leaving 14 bases between them. Written as DNA, the CDR3 is TGCGCCAGCAGCTTGGAAGGCGAGGGCGAAGGCTACACCTTC. Its protein product is CASSLEGEGEGYTF.

The chain employs TRBV29-1 and TRBJ1-4; D might be TRBD1 (5 bases). V lost 4 bases to trimming and J lost 4 bases, with 10 bases between them. CDR3 length equals 13 residues. The germline V gene has CDR1 SQVTM and CDR2 ANQGSEA. The DNA for the CDR3 is TGCAGCGTTGGAGAAGGGGATAATGAAAAACTGTTTTTT. Translation: CSVGEGDNEKLFF.

This clone has only a few counts. This chain connects TRBV7-9 to TRBJ2-7, with D possibly TRBD1 on 6 matching bases. The germline V and J ends were trimmed by 5 bases and 5 bases, with 19 bases remaining between them. CDR1 SEHNR and CDR2 FQNEAQ come from the germline V gene (reference sequence). CDR3 length: 15 residues. The CDR3 reads CASSRAIGGVDEQYF. CDR3 coding DNA: TGTGCCAGCAGCCGAGCTATTGGGGGCGTGGACGAGCAGTACTTC.

The chain uses TRBV5-1 and TRBJ2-3; TRBD2 matches at 9 bases. This CDR3 has 15 amino acids. V lost 4 bases, J lost 6 bases, and 9 bases stayed unmatched. The germline V gene has CDR1 SGHRS and CDR2 YFSETQ. As DNA, the CDR3 is TGCGCCAGCAGCCCGAGTAGCGGGGGTAAGGATACGCAGTATTTT. Residues: CASSPSSGGKDTQYF. The entire variable domain, with the rest obtained from reference TRBV5-1 and TRBJ2-3, is as follows: KAGVTQTPRYLIKTRGQQVTLSCSPISGHRSVSWYQQTPGQGLQFLFEYFSETQRNKGNFPGRFSGRQFSNSRSEMNVSTLELGDSALYLCASSPSSGGKDTQYFGPGTRLTVL.

The chain uses TRBV28 and TRBJ1-5; the D is unclear. CDR3 length: 12 amino acids. Germline V gene sequence: CDR1 MDHEN, CDR2 SYDVKM. Trimming took 2 bases from V and 7 from J, leaving 6 bases between them. The DNA for the CDR3 is TGTGCCAGCAGTTTAAAGCCCCAGCCCCAGCATTTT. It translates to CASSLKPQPQHF. The full variable domain, its missing parts supplied by reference TRBV28 and TRBJ1-5, is DVKVTQSSRYLVKRTGEKVFLECVQDMDHENMFWYRQDPGLGLRLIYFSYDVKMKEKGDIPEGYSVSREKKERFSLILESASTNQTSMYLCASSLKPQPQHFGDGTRLSIL.

The genes are TRBV7-8 and TRBJ1-2; 7 positions agree with TRBD1. This CDR3 comprises 15 residues. CDR1 is SGHVS and CDR2 is FQNEAQ in the germline V gene. Unmatched junction bases numbered 5, after V lost 4 bases and J lost 0 bases. This CDR3 reads CASSSQGVSNYGYTF. DNA for the CDR3: TGTGCCAGCAGCTCTCAGGGGGTTTCTAACTATGGCTACACCTTC.

V gene TRBV27 combines with J gene TRBJ2-7; D possibly corresponds to TRBD2 (6 bases). This CDR3 contains 13 residues. The V gene's germline CDR1 is MNHEY and CDR2 SMNVEV (reference sequence). V lost 4 bases and J 4 bases, leaving 11 bases between the germline ends. This chain's CDR3 is CASSWGRGYEQYF. In DNA, the CDR3 is TGTGCCAGCAGTTGGGGACGGGGGTACGAGCAGTACTTC.

The chain uses TRBV24-1 and TRBJ2-6; no firm D call. Germline assignment: CDR1 KGHDR and CDR2 SFDVKD. Trimming took 3 bases from V and 8 from J, leaving 10 bases between them. CDR3 length: 14 residues. The CDR3 region is CATSDPAKTNVLTF. DNA for the CDR3: TGTGCCACCAGTGATCCTGCTAAGACCAACGTCCTGACTTTC.

V and J are TRBV3-1 (or the pseudogene TRBV3-2) and TRBJ1-1, with 8 bases aligning to TRBD1. Germline CDR1 and CDR2: LGHDT and YNNKEL (reference sequence). CDR3 length: 15 amino acids. V trimming: 2 bases; J trimming: 8 bases; junction bases outside the gene matches: 10. The CDR3 coding sequence is TGTGCCAGCAGCCAAATGGGACAGGCTTGGGGGGAAGCTTTCTTT. Translated, it gives CASSQMGQAWGEAFF.

The V and J genes are TRBV7-2 and TRBJ2-2, with 7 bases identical to TRBD2. Per the germline V gene, CDR1 is SGHTA and CDR2 is FQGNSA. CDR3 size: 18 residues. Unmatched junction bases numbered 12, after V lost 1 base and J lost 4 bases. The CDR3, as DNA: TGTGCCAGCAGCTTAGAGTTTGGGGGAGGGCGCGGCACCGGGGAGCTGTTTTTT. As protein: CASSLEFGGGRGTGELFF.

V is TRBV15 and J is TRBJ2-2, with 8 positions matching TRBD2. Germline trimming cut 3 bases from V and 7 bases from J; bases unmatched to any gene: 16. CDR3 length: 18 amino acids. Germline-derived CDR1 and CDR2 are LNHNV and YYDKDF (reference sequence). For the CDR3, the DNA is TGTGCCACCAGCAGCGGCTACGGGGGGGGCGATGGTAACGGGGAGCTGTTTTTT. Protein product: CATSSGYGGGDGNGELFF.

The chain links TRBV29-1 to TRBJ1-1; 7 positions agree with TRBD1. This CDR3 is 13 amino acids long. The junction had 10 bases not matched to a gene; V was cut back by 3 bases and J by 9 bases. CDR1 and CDR2 (germline): SQVTM, ANQGSEA. CDR3 nucleotide sequence: TGCAGCGTTGAGGGGGACAGCCATGTACAAGCTTTCTTT. Translation gives CSVEGDSHVQAFF.

This chain uses TRBV27 with TRBJ1-2; 7 bases are a match to TRBD1. The J segment lost 4 bases and the V segment lost 2 bases, leaving 7 bases of the junction unmatched. The CDR3 sequence is 15 residues long. Germline CDR1 reads MNHEY; CDR2 reads SMNVEV (reference sequence). CDR3 DNA: TGTGCCAGCAGTTTAGCCTCAGGGGGGCCCTATGGCTACACCTTC. Amino acid sequence: CASSLASGGPYGYTF.

The chain couples TRBV5-6 to TRBJ1-2; a possible D gene is TRBD1 (6 bases). The CDR3 runs to 15 residues. Germline assignment: CDR1 SGHDT and CDR2 YYEEEE. The germline V and J ends were trimmed by 5 bases and 0 bases, with 14 bases remaining between them. CDR3 coding DNA: TGTGCCAGCAGACCCCAGGGGCGGCCTAACTATGGCTACACCTTC. This codes for CASRPQGRPNYGYTF.

The rearrangement joins TRBV3-1 (or the pseudogene TRBV3-2) to TRBJ2-5, with D unclear. Germline loops: CDR1 LGHDT, CDR2 YNNKEL (reference sequence). V was pared by 3 bases and J by 2 bases, with 10 bases between. CDR3 length equals 14 residues. DNA of the CDR3: TGTGCCAGCAGCCAGTGGAGACGACAAGAGACCCAGTACTTC. Translating it yields CASSQWRRQETQYF.

CDR3 coding DNA: TGTGCCAGCAGCCGACAGGGGGTAGGCTACGAGCAGTACGTC. Translated, it gives CASSRQGVGYEQYV. The chain couples TRBV6-5 to TRBJ2-7; 9 nucleotides line up with TRBD1. After removal of 6 bases from V and 3 bases from J, the junction contained 6 bases not matched to a gene. CDR3 length: 14 amino acids. In germline, CDR1 is MNHEY, CDR2 SVGAGI.

This clone was detected only once. The chain combines TRBV18 with TRBJ2-1, with TRBD2 matching over 11 bases. This CDR3 is 17 amino acids long. V gave up 0 bases and J gave up 4 bases; unmatched junction bases: 5. CDR1 is KGHSH and CDR2 is LQKENI in the germline V gene. The CDR3 nucleotides are TGTGCCAGCTCACCACCGGTAGCTAGCGGGGGGTACAATGAGCAGTTCTTC. It specifies CASSPPVASGGYNEQFF.

The gene calls are TRBV5-6 and TRBJ2-3; 8 bases are shared with TRBD1. The CDR3 has 15 residues. Germline CDR1 reads SGHDT; CDR2 reads YYEEEE. V lost 4 bases and J lost 3; bases outside the gene matches: 7. Written as DNA, the CDR3 is TGTGCCAGCAGCCGAGGGACAGGAGGAACAGATACGCAGTATTTT. Translation gives CASSRGTGGTDTQYF.

The chain couples TRBV11-2 to TRBJ2-3; D uncertain. This CDR3 is built from 14 residues. CDR1 and CDR2 (germline): SGHAT, FQNNGV. Trimming removed 0 bases at V and 1 base at J, with 5 bases between. The CDR3 region has the DNA TGTGCCAGCAGCTTAGATCGGGGCACAGATACGCAGTATTTT. Protein: CASSLDRGTDTQYF.